Listed here are 30 T cell receptor beta chains from one sample, sequenced in a study of T cells in Graves' hyperthyroidism and ophthalmopathy. Amplified regions were TCR beta CDR3 sequences from RNA transcripts. HTBI primers were used for first-round RT-PCR of the TCR CDR3. Each CDR3 protein is one row after TCRdb ran MiXCR on the multiplex PCR reads. The sample carries 300,000 or so distinct CDR3 sequences, 20% to 25% recorded once. Material for sequencing was blood. Every receptor here comes from a woman in her forties or fifties with Graves' hyperthyroidism.

The chain couples TRBV18 to TRBJ2-2, with D possibly matching TRBD2 (5 bases). Trimming shortened V by 5 bases and J by 1 base, and 8 bases separated the two germline ends. This CDR3 has 14 amino acids. The V gene's germline CDR1 is KGHSH and CDR2 LQKENI. In DNA form, the CDR3 reads TGTGCCAGCTCAGCGGACTTGAACACCGGGGAGCTGTTTTTT. Its translation is CASSADLNTGELFF.

This rearrangement joins TRBV2 to TRBJ2-7; D is ambiguous. The CDR3 has 15 residues. V dropped 6 bases and J dropped 3 bases, with 18 bases sitting between them. The germline V gene encodes CDR1 SNHLY and CDR2 FYNNEI. The DNA for the CDR3 is TGTGCCAGCAGCTTAGGAGTAGGACCAAACTACGAGCAGTACTTC. It specifies CASSLGVGPNYEQYF.

The chain recombines TRBV2 with TRBJ2-7; D not certain. Germline CDR1 is SNHLY and CDR2 is FYNNEI. V was trimmed by 4 bases and J by 0 bases, leaving 13 bases between them. The CDR3 totals 15 residues. The CDR3 region has the DNA TGTGCCAGCAGTGGAGACCAGAGGAGCTCCTACGAGCAGTACTTC. Its translation is CASSGDQRSSYEQYF.

This clonotype was observed many times. This chain uses TRBV7-2 with TRBJ1-2; D ambiguous. The length of the CDR3 is 12 residues. Germline V gene lookup returns CDR1 SGHTA and CDR2 FQGNSA. V lost 5 bases and J lost 5, with 9 bases in between. CDR3 region: CASSRDTYGYTF. As DNA, the CDR3 is TGTGCCAGCAGCCGAGACACATATGGCTACACCTTC.

The V call is TRBV7-6, the J call TRBJ2-7; TRBD2 aligns across 7 bases. Per the germline V gene, CDR1 is SGHVS and CDR2 is FNYEAQ. This CDR3 region has 14 residues. J was trimmed by 2 bases and V by 5 bases; bases with no gene match: 6. The CDR3 sequence is CASSPTLATYEQYF. The CDR3, as DNA: TGTGCCAGCAGCCCCACACTAGCGACCTACGAGCAGTACTTC. The full variable domain, with the rest looked up from reference TRBV7-6 and TRBJ2-7, is GAGVSQSPRYKVTKRGQDVALRCDPISGHVSLYWYRQALGQGPEFLTYFNYEAQQDKSGLPNDRFSAERPEGSISTLTIQRTEQRDSAMYRCASSPTLATYEQYFGPGTRLTVT.

The rearrangement links TRBV2 to TRBJ2-4, with unresolved D. With 6 bases removed from V and 0 bases from J, the gap between germline ends came to 12 bases. Germline lookup yields CDR1 SNHLY and CDR2 FYNNEI. CDR3 size: 15 residues. Here the CDR3 reads CASSLEGIAKNIQYF. In DNA form, the CDR3 reads TGTGCCAGCAGCTTGGAAGGTATAGCCAAAAACATTCAGTACTTC.

V usage is TRBV6-5 and J usage is TRBJ1-6, with a tentative D call TRBD1 (5 bases). Trimming removed 2 bases at V and 10 bases at J, with 9 bases between. Germline V gene lookup returns CDR1 MNHEY and CDR2 SVGAGI. The CDR3 extends over 13 amino acids. CDR3 coding DNA: TGTGCCAGCAGTTACGGGGGAGGGTCACCCCTCCACTTT. This gives the protein CASSYGGGSPLHF.

This clonotype was seen more than once but under ten times. Given a much more abundant clone one base away, this may be a read error. This sequence joins TRBV28 and TRBJ2-7, with D unresolved. Germline values: CDR1 MDHEN, CDR2 SYDVKM. The V end lost 5 bases, the J end lost 3 bases, and 11 bases lay between the germline ends. The CDR3 extends over 13 amino acids. CDR3: CASSVKEYYEQYF. The CDR3 coding sequence is TGTGCCAGCAGTGTTAAGGAATACTACGAGCAGTACTTC.

This chain connects TRBV6-4 to TRBJ2-7; 10 nucleotides align to TRBD1. The V gene's germline CDR1 is MRHNA and CDR2 SNTAGT. The CDR3 is made up of 12 amino acids. After removal of 6 bases from V and 7 bases from J, the junction contained 3 bases not matched to a gene. The CDR3 reads CASRDRGVEQYF. As DNA, the CDR3 is TGTGCCAGCAGGGACAGGGGGGTAGAGCAGTACTTC.

This clonotype was seen repeatedly, ten times or more. The V gene is TRBV30, the J gene TRBJ1-1, with a tentative D call TRBD1 (5 bases). V was trimmed by 4 bases and J by 10 bases, leaving 13 bases between them. Germline assignment: CDR1 GTSNPN and CDR2 SVGIG (reference sequence). The CDR3 contains 11 residues. The DNA for the CDR3 is TGTGCCTGGACCTCTCGGGGCAGAGCTTTCTTT. This translates into CAWTSRGRAFF.

J is TRBJ2-3 and V is TRBV6-1, with 16 bases aligning to TRBD2. CDR1 MNHNS and CDR2 SASEGT come from the germline V gene. V was pared by 4 bases and J by 1 base, with 11 bases of the junction left unmatched. This CDR3 contains 20 residues. In nucleotides, the CDR3 is TGTGCCAGCAGTGCCGGGACTAGCGGGGGGGCCAGGCTGGGCACAGATACGCAGTATTTT. Its translation is CASSAGTSGGARLGTDTQYF.

This clonotype has at least ten counts. The J gene is TRBJ1-2, the V gene TRBV6-1; the D is unclear. The CDR3 sequence is 14 residues long. Trimming took off 3 bases at V and 4 bases at J, with 12 bases between the two ends. The V gene's germline CDR1 is MNHNS and CDR2 SASEGT. The CDR3 DNA sequence: TGTGCCAGCAGTGATGCCCTGGGGTCCTATGGCTACACCTTC. Its translation is CASSDALGSYGYTF.

Only a few counts were recorded for this clonotype. For the CDR3, the DNA is TGTGCCAGCAGGCGACAGGGAATTAGTTCACCCCTCCACTTT. Translating gives CASRRQGISSPLHF. The chain links TRBV6-1 to TRBJ1-6; TRBD1 matches 7 bases. J lost 9 bases, V lost 6 bases, and 8 bases had no gene match. Germline lookup yields CDR1 MNHNS and CDR2 SASEGT. The CDR3 consists of 14 residues.

This clonotype has ten or more counts. The rearrangement links TRBV7-8 to TRBJ2-7, with 7 bases identical to TRBD1. CDR1 and CDR2 (germline): SGHVS, FQNEAQ. V shed 5 bases and J 3 bases; nucleotides not matched to a gene: 7. This CDR3 spans 14 amino acids. The CDR3 region is CASSTLQGYYEQYF. CDR3 coding DNA: TGTGCCAGCAGCACACTACAGGGGTACTACGAGCAGTACTTC.

This rearrangement joins TRBV6-1 to TRBJ2-2; D possibly corresponds to TRBD1 (6 bases). The CDR3 totals 14 residues. Looked up from germline, CDR1 is MNHNS and CDR2 is SASEGT. Trimming removed 6 bases from V and 7 bases from J, with 15 bases in between. In DNA, the CDR3 is TGTGCCAGCAGATTTAACAGGGATGGCGGGGAGCTGTTTTTT. Amino acid sequence: CASRFNRDGGELFF.

Many counts were recorded for this clonotype. The chain has TRBV6-1 and TRBJ2-3, with TRBD2 identical over 8 bases. The CDR3 runs 17 residues. The ends lost 4 bases at V and 1 base at J; junction bases unmatched: 10. The germline V gene encodes CDR1 MNHNS and CDR2 SASEGT. The chain's CDR3 is CASSGAPLTSGTDTQYF. Written as DNA, the CDR3 is TGTGCCAGCAGTGGCGCTCCACTGACTAGCGGCACAGATACGCAGTATTTT.

This clonotype has a handful of counts. J is TRBJ2-2 and V is TRBV6-1; 8 nucleotides match TRBD1. There are 14 residues in the CDR3. Germline values: CDR1 MNHNS, CDR2 SASEGT. Trimming removed 7 bases from V and 3 bases from J; junction bases left unmatched: 4. The chain's CDR3 is CASTKTGDTGELFF. Written as DNA, the CDR3 is TGTGCCAGCACAAAGACAGGGGACACCGGGGAGCTGTTTTTT.

This clonotype was detected ten times or more. This chain joins TRBV2 and TRBJ2-5; D ambiguous. The CDR3 consists of 14 residues. Trimming removed 6 bases at V and 0 bases at J, with 11 bases between. Germline assignment: CDR1 SNHLY and CDR2 FYNNEI. CDR3 region: CASSPESYQETQYF. CDR3 nucleotide sequence: TGTGCCAGCAGCCCGGAGTCGTACCAAGAGACCCAGTACTTC.

The chain combines TRBV9 with TRBJ2-1; the D call may be TRBD1 or TRBD2 (7 bases each). Trimming removed 4 bases from V and 3 bases from J, with 14 bases in between. The CDR3 contains 15 residues. CDR1 and CDR2 from the germline V gene are SGDLS and YYNGEE. The CDR3 region is CASSPQGGGYNEQFF. The CDR3 DNA reads as TGTGCCAGCAGCCCCCAGGGGGGGGGCTACAATGAGCAGTTCTTC.

This clonotype was observed a single time. The chain has TRBV28 and TRBJ1-6, with a tentative D call TRBD1 (6 bases). Germline values: CDR1 MDHEN, CDR2 SYDVKM. Trimming pared 8 bases from V and 5 bases from J, leaving 13 bases between. The CDR3 is 14 residues long. The CDR3 spells CASSSGTHNSPLHF. The DNA of the CDR3 is TGTGCCAGCTCGTCCGGGACACATAATTCACCCCTCCACTTT.

The sample holds a few counts of this clonotype. The chain couples TRBV6-4 to TRBJ2-3; D is ambiguous. This CDR3 region has 13 residues. Trimming stripped 4 bases from V and 0 bases from J, with 5 bases between. CDR1 is MRHNA, CDR2 SNTAGT, per germline. The CDR3 DNA reads TGTGCCAGCAGTGGGTCTAGCACAGATACGCAGTATTTT. Its translation: CASSGSSTDTQYF.

The chain carries TRBV30 and TRBJ2-3; 9 bases map to TRBD2. Trimming took 3 bases from V and 0 from J; bases not matched to a gene: 13. The V gene's germline CDR1 is GTSNPN and CDR2 SVGIG (reference sequence). CDR3 length: 18 amino acids. DNA for the CDR3: TGTGCCTGGAGAACGGGACTAGCCGTTGTCCCTAGCACAGATACGCAGTATTTT. Protein sequence: CAWRTGLAVVPSTDTQYF.

This clonotype was recorded at least ten times. The rearrangement links TRBV6-1 to TRBJ2-7; TRBD2 might be the D (6 bases). This CDR3 spans 14 amino acids. V was pared by 2 bases and J by 2 bases, with 10 bases between. Germline V CDR1 and CDR2: MNHNS, SASEGT. CDR3 nucleotide sequence: TGTGCCAGCAGTGAAAGGCGGGACGCCTACGAGCAGTACTTC. It encodes CASSERRDAYEQYF.

The chain uses TRBV7-9 and TRBJ1-4; 9 nucleotides agree with TRBD1. The CDR3 loop spans 15 amino acids. V lost 9 bases, J lost 0 bases, and 5 bases stayed unmatched. CDR1 and CDR2 from the germline V gene are SEHNR and FQNEAQ (reference sequence). The CDR3 DNA is TGTGCCAGTACACAGGGGGCATCAACTAATGAAAAACTGTTTTTT. It specifies CASTQGASTNEKLFF.

This clonotype was detected many times. The V call is TRBV7-8, the J call TRBJ2-7; weak D call: TRBD1 (5 bases). V was pared by 1 base and J by 2 bases, with 9 bases between. The germline gives CDR1 SGHVS, CDR2 FQNEAQ. CDR3 length equals 14 residues. The CDR3 is CASSLVDTTYEQYF. The CDR3 coding sequence is TGTGCCAGCAGCTTAGTGGACACCACCTACGAGCAGTACTTC.

This clonotype was observed many times. The chain employs TRBV7-6 and TRBJ2-1; no clear D gene. Deletions cut 1 base from V and 4 bases from J, with 11 bases between. CDR3 length: 15 amino acids. CDR1 is SGHVS and CDR2 is FNYEAQ in the germline V gene. DNA of the CDR3: TGTGCCAGCAGCTTAGGGGCTGTGGAATACAATGAGCAGTTCTTC. This gives the protein CASSLGAVEYNEQFF.

This clonotype has just a few counts. V gene TRBV3-1 combines with J gene TRBJ1-2; 9 bases fit TRBD1. V dropped 4 bases and J dropped 6; count of bases not matched to a gene: 12. Germline-derived CDR1 and CDR2 are LGHDT and YNNKEL (reference sequence). The CDR3 is made up of 16 amino acids. The CDR3 spells CASSLQAVGQGNGYTF. CDR3 bases: TGTGCCAGCAGCCTGCAGGCCGTAGGACAGGGGAATGGCTACACCTTC.

This clonotype was seen repeatedly, ten times or more. The CDR3 spells CSARLGTGREQYF. For the CDR3, the DNA is TGCAGTGCTAGACTCGGGACGGGACGGGAGCAGTACTTC. V usage is TRBV20-1 and J usage is TRBJ2-7; D may correspond to TRBD1 or TRBD2 (5 bases each). Germline V gene data show CDR1 as DFQATT and CDR2 as SNEGSKA (reference sequence). The CDR3 totals 13 residues. V dropped 2 bases and J dropped 7 bases, with 15 bases sitting between them.

Ten or more counts support this clonotype. The J gene is TRBJ2-3, the V gene TRBV20-1; D is unresolved. The CDR3 sequence is 14 residues long. Trimming stripped 6 bases from V and 0 bases from J, with 13 bases between. Germline V gene lookup returns CDR1 DFQATT and CDR2 SNEGSKA (reference sequence). The DNA for the CDR3 is TGCAGTGCCCCCCGACGGACCAGCACAGATACGCAGTATTTT. The encoded protein is CSAPRRTSTDTQYF.

This clonotype was observed a few times. The chain links TRBV6-1 to TRBJ2-1, with TRBD2 matching 8 bases. This CDR3 comprises 14 residues. Germline V CDR1 and CDR2: MNHNS, SASEGT. Losses at the gene ends were 7 bases for V and 7 bases for J; bases not matched to a gene: 9. The CDR3 spells CASIRPGLGNEQFF. In nucleotides, the CDR3 is TGTGCCAGCATCCGTCCGGGACTAGGGAATGAGCAGTTCTTC.